The 18 T cell receptor beta chains presented below share a single source sample, sequenced in a study of blood T cells in healthy people across ages. Together with a sample-barcoded 5' primer, a J-beta primer mix was included in a second PCR lasting 7 to 11 cycles. Via MiXCR, TCRdb re-called the 5' RACE reads, giving one row per CDR3 protein. The sample includes under 2,000,000 distinct CDR3 sequences, around half of them seen just once. Sequenced material: blood. The receptors originated from a woman aged 40-49 years in good health.

This clonotype was observed a single time. V is TRBV11-2 and J is TRBJ1-2, with D hard to call. Germline V gene lookup returns CDR1 SGHAT and CDR2 FQNNGV. The CDR3 contains 12 residues. V was trimmed by 8 bases and J by 4 bases, leaving 11 bases between them. The CDR3 spells CASGPSLYGYTF. The CDR3 region has the DNA TGTGCCAGCGGCCCGAGTCTCTATGGCTACACCTTC. The full variable domain, its missing parts supplied by reference TRBV11-2 and TRBJ1-2, is EAGVAQSPRYKIIEKRQSVAFWCNPISGHATLYWYQQILGQGPKLLIQFQNNGVVDDSQLPKDRFSAERLKGVDSTLKIQPAKLEDSAVYLCASGPSLYGYTFGSGTRLTVV.

Here the CDR3 reads CASGPTAGKPYEQYF. In nucleotides, the CDR3 is TGTGCCAGCGGACCGACAGCTGGGAAACCCTACGAGCAGTACTTC. The chain joins TRBV27 to TRBJ2-7, with a possible D match to TRBD1 (5 bases). This CDR3 contains 15 residues. CDR1 is MNHEY and CDR2 is SMNVEV in the germline V gene (reference sequence). Trimming pared 8 bases from V and 2 bases from J, leaving 19 bases between.

The chain links TRBV5-1 to TRBJ2-3, with D possibly being TRBD2 (6 bases). This CDR3 contains 16 residues. The V end was cut by 0 bases, the J end by 4 bases, with 15 bases between. CDR1 is SGHRS and CDR2 is YFSETQ in the germline V gene. This chain's CDR3 is CASSLAGIGEADTQYF. The CDR3 coding sequence is TGCGCCAGCAGCTTGGCCGGGATCGGGGAGGCAGATACGCAGTATTTT.

This clonotype was counted between two and nine times. The CDR3 protein is CASSSKRGGIYEQYF. The CDR3 DNA follows: TGTGCCAGCAGCTCTAAGCGGGGGGGCATATACGAGCAGTACTTC. The rearrangement joins TRBV7-2 to TRBJ2-7; TRBD2 matches at 10 bases. The germline gives CDR1 SGHTA, CDR2 FQGNSA. V was pared by 4 bases and J by 4 bases, with 7 bases of the junction left unmatched. There are 15 residues in the CDR3.

Comments on this clonotype: At one of its ends the junction is not consistent with the germline gene, which may arise from a read error. The chain carries TRBV9 and TRBJ2-6, with 7 bases identical to TRBD2. The CDR3 totals 17 residues. Germline V gene lookup returns CDR1 SGDLS and CDR2 YYNGEE. CDR3 sequence (DNA): TGTGCCAGCAGCGTTTGGGGGGGGGTCTCTGGGGCCAACGTCCCGACTTTC. Protein product: CASSVWGGVSGANVPTF.

This clonotype was seen a handful of times. The V call is TRBV5-1, the J call TRBJ2-1; a possible D gene is TRBD2 (7 bases). The ends were cut back, 0 bases at V and 7 bases at J, with 11 bases in the middle. This CDR3 comprises 14 residues. Germline lookup yields CDR1 SGHRS and CDR2 YFSETQ. Here the CDR3 reads CASSLEGGENEQFF. The DNA for the CDR3 is TGCGCCAGCAGCTTGGAGGGGGGGGAAAATGAGCAGTTCTTC.

V and J are TRBV15 and TRBJ2-5; no clear D. Trimming stripped 11 bases from V and 11 bases from J, with 15 bases between. The CDR3 contains 10 residues. Germline V gene data show CDR1 as LNHNV and CDR2 as YYDKDF (reference sequence). Here the CDR3 reads CAPLTCEQYF. The CDR3 region has the DNA TGTGCCCCACTAACGTGTGAGCAGTACTTC.

This clonotype has just a few counts. The chain joins TRBV6-1 to TRBJ2-1, with no clear D. The V and J ends lost 0 bases and 9 bases respectively, with 9 bases between them. CDR3 length: 13 amino acids. Per the germline V gene, CDR1 is MNHNS and CDR2 is SASEGT. This CDR3 reads CASSEARSAEQFF. As DNA, the CDR3 is TGTGCCAGCAGTGAAGCACGGAGTGCTGAGCAGTTCTTC.

V and J are TRBV6-5 and TRBJ2-3, with 10 nucleotides matching TRBD2. Per germline, CDR1 MNHEY and CDR2 SVGAGI. The CDR3 is 18 amino acids. V gave up 0 bases and J gave up 3 bases; unmatched junction bases: 9. In nucleotides, the CDR3 is TGTGCCAGCAGTTACTCCCCCTCTAGCGGGGGTTTAACAGATACGCAGTATTTT. Translating it yields CASSYSPSSGGLTDTQYF.

Comments on this clonotype: At one boundary the junction diverges from the germline segment, which might be a read error. The chain couples TRBV12-3 or TRBV12-4 to TRBJ2-3; D unresolved. The CDR3 loop spans 14 amino acids. CDR3 nucleotide sequence: TGTGCCAGCAGTGGAAACTCGAGCACAGATACGGAGTATTTT. Encoded protein: CASSGNSSTDTEYF.

The rearrangement uses TRBV10-3 and TRBJ2-3, with 7 nucleotides matching TRBD2. The germline gives CDR1 ENHRY, CDR2 SYGVKD. The V segment lost 8 bases and the J segment 8 bases; nucleotides outside the gene matches: 10. This CDR3 comprises 13 residues. Written as DNA, the CDR3 is TGTGCCATCGGGGTTGGGGGGGAGGGTACGCAGTATTTT. Residues: CAIGVGGEGTQYF.

The chain has TRBV20-1 and TRBJ1-1; 7 nucleotides match TRBD1. The CDR3 consists of 14 residues. After removal of 5 bases from V and 0 bases from J, the junction contained 6 bases not matched to a gene. Germline loops: CDR1 DFQATT, CDR2 SNEGSKA (reference sequence). CDR3 nucleotide sequence: TGCAGTGCTCCTCGGGACAGCATGAACACTGAAGCTTTCTTT. Translated, it gives CSAPRDSMNTEAFF.

The V gene is TRBV4-2, the J gene TRBJ2-3; TRBD2 might be the D (5 bases). Trimming left V 0 bases short and J 3 bases short, with 10 bases between. Germline-derived CDR1 and CDR2 are LGHNA and YNFKEQ. The CDR3 spans 15 residues. CDR3 loop: CASSQDGVGTDTQYF. CDR3 in DNA: TGTGCCAGCAGCCAAGACGGGGTGGGAACAGATACGCAGTATTTT.

This clonotype was observed a handful of times. The chain uses TRBV10-3 and TRBJ2-5, with TRBD2 identical over 11 bases. Germline V lookup: CDR1 ENHRY, CDR2 SYGVKD. The CDR3 length is 18 residues. V lost 4 bases, J lost 2 bases, and 12 bases stayed unmatched. CDR3 loop: CAISVEGASGGRQETQYF. CDR3 DNA: TGTGCCATCAGTGTCGAAGGCGCTAGCGGGGGGCGGCAAGAGACCCAGTACTTC.

This clonotype was picked up a small number of times. The chain combines TRBV3-1 with TRBJ1-2; D is uncertain. The CDR3 spans 14 residues. V lost 1 base, J lost 6 bases, and 12 bases lay in between. Germline V gene lookup returns CDR1 LGHDT and CDR2 YNNKEL (reference sequence). The chain's CDR3 is CASSQAQLAHGYTF. The DNA for the CDR3 is TGTGCCAGCAGCCAAGCGCAGCTGGCCCATGGCTACACCTTC.

The chain links TRBV7-2 to TRBJ2-7; 7 bases map to TRBD2. This CDR3 is built from 13 residues. The J segment lost 5 bases and the V segment lost 5 bases, leaving 6 bases of the junction unmatched. Looked up from germline, CDR1 is SGHTA and CDR2 is FQGNSA. The CDR3 reads CASSVTSINEQYF. For the CDR3, the DNA is TGTGCCAGCAGCGTGACTAGCATTAACGAGCAGTACTTC.

This sequence joins TRBV7-9 and TRBJ2-1; D perhaps matches TRBD2 (7 bases). Germline V gives CDR1 SEHNR, CDR2 FQNEAQ (reference sequence). Trimming took 3 bases from V and 6 from J, leaving 15 bases between them. The CDR3 consists of 15 residues. In DNA, the CDR3 is TGTGCCAGCAGCTTGGGGGGGGCCAGGGGCAATGAGCAGTTCTTC. Its protein product is CASSLGGARGNEQFF.

This clonotype was counted many times. V is TRBV7-2 and J is TRBJ2-5; 7 nucleotides agree with TRBD1. The ends lost 3 bases at V and 5 bases at J; junction bases unmatched: 3. Germline V gene sequence: CDR1 SGHTA, CDR2 FQGNSA. The CDR3 consists of 13 residues. As DNA, the CDR3 is TGTGCCAGCAGCTTTCGCAGGGGGGAGACCCAGTACTTC. Protein sequence: CASSFRRGETQYF.